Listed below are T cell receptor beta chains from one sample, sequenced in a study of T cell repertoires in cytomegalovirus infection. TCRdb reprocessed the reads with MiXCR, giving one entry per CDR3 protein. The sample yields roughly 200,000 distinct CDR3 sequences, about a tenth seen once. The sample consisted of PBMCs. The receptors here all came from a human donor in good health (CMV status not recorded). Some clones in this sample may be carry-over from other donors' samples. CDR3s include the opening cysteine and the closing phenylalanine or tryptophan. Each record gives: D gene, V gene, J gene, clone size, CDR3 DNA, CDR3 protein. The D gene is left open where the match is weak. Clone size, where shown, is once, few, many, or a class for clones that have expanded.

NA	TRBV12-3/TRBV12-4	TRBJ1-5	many	TGTGCCAGCAGTAGCCGACAGGTTGTTGGCAATCAGCCCCAGCATTTT	CASSSRQVVGNQPQHF
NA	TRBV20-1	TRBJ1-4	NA	TGCAGTGCTAGAGACCAAGCGGCCTCGTATGAAAAACTGTTTTTT	CSARDQAASYEKLFF
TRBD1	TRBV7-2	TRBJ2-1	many	TGTGCCAGCAGCTCGCGGGACAGGGCCTACAATGAGCAGTTCTTC	CASSSRDRAYNEQFF
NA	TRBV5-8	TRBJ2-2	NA	TGTGCCAGCAGCTTGGACCAGTCGAACACCGGGGAGCTGTTTTTT	CASSLDQSNTGELFF
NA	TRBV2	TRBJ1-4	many	TGTGCCAGCAGTGCGGGCAGGAATGGCATAAAACTGTTTTTT	CASSAGRNGIKLFF
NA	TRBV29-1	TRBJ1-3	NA	TGCAGCGCCGGGACTGTCTCTGGAAACACCATATATTTT	CSAGTVSGNTIYF
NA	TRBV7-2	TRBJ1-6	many	TGTGCCAGCAGCTTCAAGGGGTTGGATTCACCCCTCCACTTT	CASSFKGLDSPLHF
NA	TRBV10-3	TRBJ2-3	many	TGTGCCATCAGTGAGCCTCCAGCAGATACGCAGTATTTT	CAISEPPADTQYF
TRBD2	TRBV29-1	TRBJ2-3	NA	TGCAGCGTTGTCACTAGCGGGCTCACAGATACGCAGTATTTT	CSVVTSGLTDTQYF
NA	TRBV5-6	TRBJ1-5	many	TGTGCCAGCAGCTTGCGGCAGGGACTAGGCAATCAGCCCCAGCATTTT	CASSLRQGLGNQPQHF
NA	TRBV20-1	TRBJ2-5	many	TGCAGTGCTAGAGACTCCTTTGGGGGGTCAGAGACCCAGTACTTC	CSARDSFGGSETQYF
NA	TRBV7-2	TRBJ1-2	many	TGTGCCAGCAGCTCACCAGGGCGGGGTGGCTACACCTTC	CASSSPGRGGYTF
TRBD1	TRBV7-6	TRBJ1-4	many	TGTGCCAGCAGCTTACAACCGGGACAGCCTAATGAAAAACTGTTTTTT	CASSLQPGQPNEKLFF
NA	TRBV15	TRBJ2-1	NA	TGTGCCACCAGCACCGGTACGAGGCCCTACAATGAGCAGTTCTTC	CATSTGTRPYNEQFF
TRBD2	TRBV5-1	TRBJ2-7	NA	TGCGCCAGCAGCGAAGCGGGAGGGCCGATCTACGAGCAGTACTTC	CASSEAGGPIYEQYF
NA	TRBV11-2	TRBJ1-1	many	TGTGCCAGCAGCTTCCGGGCCTCCACTGAAGCTTTCTTT	CASSFRASTEAFF
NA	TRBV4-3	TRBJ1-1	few	TGCGCCAGCAGCCAAGAAGGGGTTGTTTCGAACACTGAAGCTTTCTTT	CASSQEGVVSNTEAFF
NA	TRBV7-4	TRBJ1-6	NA	TGTGCCAGCAGCTTCTCCTCCTACGAATCACCCCTCCACTTT	CASSFSSYESPLHF
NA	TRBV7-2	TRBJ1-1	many	TGTGCCAGCAGCTTAAGAGGGGTTAACACTGAAGCTTTCTTT	CASSLRGVNTEAFF
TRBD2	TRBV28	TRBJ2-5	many	TGTGCCAGCAGTCGGGGACTAGCGGGGGGGGAGACCCAGTACTTC	CASSRGLAGGETQYF
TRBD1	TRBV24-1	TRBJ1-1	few	TGTGCCACCAGTGACTCGACAGGGTTTGAAGCTTTCTTT	CATSDSTGFEAFF
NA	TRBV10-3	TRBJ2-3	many	TGTGCCATCAGTGAGACGGGCAGGGGTTACCCTAATACGCAGTATTTT	CAISETGRGYPNTQYF
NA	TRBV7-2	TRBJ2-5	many	TGTGCCAGCAGCTCACGGTGGGGCTTTTTAGAGACCCAGTACTTC	CASSSRWGFLETQYF
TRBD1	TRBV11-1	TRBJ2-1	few	TGTGCCAGCAGCTTTTATGGGACAGGACAGTTCTTC	CASSFYGTGQFF
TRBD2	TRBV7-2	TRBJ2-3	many	TGTGCCAGCAGCCCATCCGGGCCGGGAGGGAGGATAACAGATACGCAGTATTTT	CASSPSGPGGRITDTQYF
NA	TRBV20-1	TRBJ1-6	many	TGCAGTGCTAAACTTTCGGGGGCTAATAATTCACCCCTCCACTTT	CSAKLSGANNSPLHF
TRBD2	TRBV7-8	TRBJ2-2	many	TGTGCCAGCAGCGGTCCGGGAGGGAAGGGCACCGGGGAGCTGTTTTTT	CASSGPGGKGTGELFF
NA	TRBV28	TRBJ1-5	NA	TGTGCCAGCAGTTTACCGGGGGGGAGGGGCAATCAGCCCCAGCATTTT	CASSLPGGRGNQPQHF
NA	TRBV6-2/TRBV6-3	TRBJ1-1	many	TGTGCCAGCAAAGGGGACACAGGACGACGAGGGCAGGTAGCTTTCTTT	CASKGDTGRRGQVAFF
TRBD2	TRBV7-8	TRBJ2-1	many	TGTGCCAGCAGCTTAGAGGCGGGAGCCTACAATGAGCAGTTCTTC	CASSLEAGAYNEQFF
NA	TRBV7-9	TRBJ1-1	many	TGTGCCAGCAGCTTATACCTGGGAAGTGAAGCTTTCTTT	CASSLYLGSEAFF
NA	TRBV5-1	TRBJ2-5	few	TGCGCCAGCAGCTTGGCGGCAGACCAAGAGACCCAGTACTTC	CASSLAADQETQYF
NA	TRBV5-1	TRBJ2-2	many	TGCGCCAGCAGCTCACAGGGCACCGGGGAGCTGTTTTTT	CASSSQGTGELFF
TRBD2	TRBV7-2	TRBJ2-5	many	TGTGCCAGCAGCCATGGACTAGCGGGAGTCCTGGAGACCCAGTACTTC	CASSHGLAGVLETQYF
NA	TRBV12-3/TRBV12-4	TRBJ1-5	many	TGTGCCAGCAGCGTGGACGACCGTGTACAGCCCCAGCATTTT	CASSVDDRVQPQHF
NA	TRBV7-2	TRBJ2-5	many	TGTGCCAGCAGCTTAGATGTCGGCGGCGAGACCCAGTACTTC	CASSLDVGGETQYF
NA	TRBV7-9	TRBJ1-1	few	TGTGCCAGCAGCTTAGATCCAGGGGTGAACACTGAAGCTTTCTTT	CASSLDPGVNTEAFF
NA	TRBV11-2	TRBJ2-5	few	TGTGCCGGGGGAGAGGGGAGTTTGGGAGAGACCCAGTACTTC	CAGGEGSLGETQYF
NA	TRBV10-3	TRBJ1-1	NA	TGTGCCATCAGAAGACAGAGGGACACTGAAGCTTTCTTT	CAIRRQRDTEAFF
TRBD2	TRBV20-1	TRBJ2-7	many	TGCAGTGCTTTACTAGCGTCGAGGGGCTACGAGCAGTACTTC	CSALLASRGYEQYF
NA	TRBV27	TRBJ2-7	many	TGTGCCAGCAGGAGCTCCTACGAGCAGTACTTC	CASRSSYEQYF